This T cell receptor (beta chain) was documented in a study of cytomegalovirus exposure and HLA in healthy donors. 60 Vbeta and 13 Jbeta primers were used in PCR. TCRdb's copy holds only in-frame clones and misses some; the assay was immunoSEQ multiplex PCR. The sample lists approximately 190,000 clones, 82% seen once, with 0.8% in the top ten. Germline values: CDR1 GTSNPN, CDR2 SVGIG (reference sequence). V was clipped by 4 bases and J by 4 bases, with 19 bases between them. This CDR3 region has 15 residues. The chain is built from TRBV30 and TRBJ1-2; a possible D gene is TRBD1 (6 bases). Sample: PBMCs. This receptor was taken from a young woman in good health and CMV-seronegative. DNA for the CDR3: TGTGCCTGGACGTGGGCAGGGGATTTTGTCTATGGCTACACCTTC. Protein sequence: CAWTWAGDFVYGYTF. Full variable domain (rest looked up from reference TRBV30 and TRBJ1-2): SQTIHQWPATLVQPVGSPLSLECTVEGTSNPNLYWYRQAAGRGLQLLFYSVGIGQISSEVPQNLSASRPQDRQFILSSKKLLLSDSGFYLCAWTWAGDFVYGYTFGSGTRLTVV.